Each of the 8 T cell receptor beta chains below was sequenced from the same sample in a study of T cells after yellow fever vaccination. TCRdb fed the 5' RACE reads into MiXCR, producing one record per CDR3 protein. This sample has almost 600,000 distinct CDR3 sequences; roughly 12% occur once, and the top ten carry around an eighth. The specimen was PBMCs, collected on the day of the yellow fever booster vaccination. The receptors come from a man aged 25-40 years who received the YFV17D yellow fever vaccine.

This clonotype was counted only a few times. The chain is built from TRBV19 and TRBJ2-1; 8 nucleotides line up with TRBD1. Trimming at V came to 1 base and at J to 5 bases, leaving 4 bases not matched to a gene. The V gene's germline CDR1 is LNHDA and CDR2 SQIVND (reference sequence). CDR3 length: 15 amino acids. In DNA, the CDR3 is TGTGCCAGTAGTATAGTACAGGGGGTTCACAATGAGCAGTTCTTC. The encoded protein is CASSIVQGVHNEQFF.

This clonotype was seen ten or more times. The germline gene is not matched at one end of the junction; a read error may be the cause. The V call is TRBV5-1, the J call TRBJ2-1; D remains ambiguous. CDR3 size: 12 residues. The germline CDR1 and CDR2 sequences are SGHRS and YFSETQ. The CDR3 spells CASNLGDGEQFF. CDR3 coding DNA: TGCGCCAGCAACTTGGGTGACGGCGAGCAGTTCTTC.

Ten or more counts support this clonotype. The chain carries TRBV5-6 and TRBJ2-1; the D gene is possibly TRBD2 (6 bases). Per germline, CDR1 SGHDT and CDR2 YYEEEE. CDR3 length: 14 amino acids. Trimming removed 1 base at V and 4 bases at J, with 9 bases between. The DNA for the CDR3 is TGTGCCAGCAGCTTGTCTGGGAGGTACAATGAGCAGTTCTTC. It is translated as CASSLSGRYNEQFF.

This chain uses TRBV5-1 with TRBJ2-2; D unclear. CDR3 length: 15 residues. Germline V lookup: CDR1 SGHRS, CDR2 YFSETQ. Deletions cut 4 bases from V and 4 bases from J, with 14 bases between. Here the CDR3 DNA reads TGCGCCAGCAGCCTAGGACCCTCGCCCACCGGGGAGCTGTTTTTT. This codes for CASSLGPSPTGELFF.

The table lists this clonotype with a few counts. The rearrangement joins TRBV20-1 to TRBJ1-6; D is possibly TRBD1 (5 bases). The length of the CDR3 is 14 residues. Germline assignment: CDR1 DFQATT and CDR2 SNEGSKA (reference sequence). V was clipped by 2 bases and J by 7 bases, with 12 bases between them. The CDR3 is CSARPPWGNSPLHF. CDR3 coding DNA: TGCAGTGCTAGACCCCCCTGGGGCAATTCACCCCTCCACTTT.

The CDR3 spells CSVQVGGPYEQYF. CDR3 coding DNA: TGCAGCGTTCAGGTTGGGGGACCGTACGAGCAGTACTTC. This sequence joins TRBV29-1 and TRBJ2-7; D could derive from TRBD1 or TRBD2 (5 bases each). The CDR3 contains 13 residues. Germline V lookup: CDR1 SQVTM, CDR2 ANQGSEA. V lost 5 bases to trimming and J lost 4 bases, with 15 bases between them.

The rearrangement links TRBV9 to TRBJ1-1, with D possibly being TRBD1 (6 bases). There are 13 residues in the CDR3. The V gene lost 4 bases and the J gene lost 5 bases, with 12 bases spanning the gap. The germline V gene has CDR1 SGDLS and CDR2 YYNGEE. The CDR3 spells CASSRGRRTEAFF. The CDR3 nucleotides read TGTGCCAGCAGCCGGGGGCGGAGAACTGAAGCTTTCTTT.

In its sample, this clonotype was seen a few times. V usage is TRBV2 and J usage is TRBJ2-3, with 7 bases identical to TRBD2. The CDR3 is 15 amino acids. V lost 4 bases and J lost 2; bases outside the gene matches: 6. Germline V lookup: CDR1 SNHLY, CDR2 FYNNEI. The CDR3 DNA reads TGTGCCAGCAGTGTACGGGAGGTATCCACAGATACGCAGTATTTT. Its translation is CASSVREVSTDTQYF.